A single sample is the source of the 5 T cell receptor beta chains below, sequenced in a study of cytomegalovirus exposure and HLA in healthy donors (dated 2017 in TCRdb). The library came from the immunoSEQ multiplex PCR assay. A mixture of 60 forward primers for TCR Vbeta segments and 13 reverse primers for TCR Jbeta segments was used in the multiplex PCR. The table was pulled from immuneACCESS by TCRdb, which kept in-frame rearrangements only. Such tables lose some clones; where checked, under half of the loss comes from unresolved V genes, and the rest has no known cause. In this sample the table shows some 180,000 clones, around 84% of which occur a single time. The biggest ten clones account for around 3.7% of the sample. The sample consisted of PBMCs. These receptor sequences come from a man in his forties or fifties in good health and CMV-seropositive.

CDR3 sequence reads: CSVQQGSEQYF. As DNA, the CDR3 is TGCAGCGTCCAACAGGGCAGCGAGCAGTACTTC. The chain joins TRBV29-1 to TRBJ2-7, with D tentatively TRBD1 (6 bases). Germline V gene sequence: CDR1 SQVTM, CDR2 ANQGSEA. The CDR3 extends over 11 amino acids. Trimming stripped 6 bases from V and 6 bases from J, with 12 bases between.

CDR3 bases: TGTGCCAGCAGTGAGGACAGTAAAACTCTGAACACTGAAGCTTTCTTT. Translated: CASSEDSKTLNTEAFF. The V and J genes are TRBV2 and TRBJ1-1, with a tentative D call TRBD1 (6 bases). This CDR3 has 16 amino acids. V was trimmed by 3 bases and J by 0 bases, leaving 14 bases between them. Germline values: CDR1 SNHLY, CDR2 FYNNEI.

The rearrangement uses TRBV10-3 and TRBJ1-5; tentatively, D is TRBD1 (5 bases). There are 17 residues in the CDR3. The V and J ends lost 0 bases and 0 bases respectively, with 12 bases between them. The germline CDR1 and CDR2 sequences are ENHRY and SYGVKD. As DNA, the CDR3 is TGTGCCATCAGTGAGTCCGGGGGTGACTATAGCAATCAGCCCCAGCATTTT. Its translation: CAISESGGDYSNQPQHF.

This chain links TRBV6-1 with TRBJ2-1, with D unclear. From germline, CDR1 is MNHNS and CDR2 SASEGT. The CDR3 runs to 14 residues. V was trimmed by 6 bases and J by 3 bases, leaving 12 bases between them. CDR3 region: CASRGHQNYNEQFF. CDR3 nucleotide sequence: TGTGCCAGCAGGGGCCACCAAAACTACAATGAGCAGTTCTTC.

The CDR3 spells CASSGTGRYTGELFF. The CDR3 DNA sequence: TGTGCCAGCAGCGGGACAGGTCGTTACACCGGGGAGCTGTTTTTT. This chain links TRBV7-2 with TRBJ2-2; the match to TRBD1 covers 8 bases. Germline CDR1 SGHTA, CDR2 FQGNSA. CDR3 size: 15 residues. J was trimmed by 3 bases and V by 5 bases; bases with no gene match: 5.